This entry concerns a single T cell receptor (beta chain). These data belong to a study of blood T cell repertoires in COVID-19. Measured with immunoSEQ multiplex PCR; TCRdb has only the in-frame clones, and not every one. The table lists 200,000 to 300,000 clones, around 92% of them singletons. The sequenced material came from peripheral blood. The receptor's source is a person under 35 with COVID-19, enrolled during active disease.

CDR3 sequence (DNA): TGCGCCAGCAGCCAAGATAGGAGGGAAGTGCTGTACGAGCAGTACTTC. It codes for CASSQDRREVLYEQYF. The chain has TRBV4-1 and TRBJ2-7, with D possibly being TRBD2 (6 bases). Germline V gene sequence: CDR1 MGHRA, CDR2 YSYEKL. V was pared by 0 bases and J by 4 bases, with 16 bases between. The CDR3 contains 16 residues.